A selection of T cell receptor beta chains follows, all from one sample in a study of T cells in Graves' hyperthyroidism and ophthalmopathy. TCRdb itself ran the multiplex PCR reads through MiXCR, one entry per CDR3 protein. In the table there are 600,000 to 700,000 distinct CDR3 sequences, about 45% of which are singletons. Source material: peripheral blood or thyroid tissue (not recorded which). These receptors all stem from an adult man with Graves' disease, either hyperthyroidism or ophthalmopathy (not recorded which). The CDR3 runs from the conserved cysteine through the conserved F or W. The order of the fields is J gene, D gene, V gene, clone size, CDR3 protein, CDR3 DNA. A D gene is named only where the DNA matches it firmly. Not all rows give a size; the values are once, few, many and, for expanded clones, a class.

TRBJ1-1 | . | TRBV9 | . | CASSRDSRLAEAFF | TGTGCCAGCAGTCGAGACAGCCGCCTGGCTGAAGCTTTCTTT
TRBJ1-3 | . | TRBV7-2 | . | CDSRERNTIYF | TGTGACAGCCGCGAGCGAAACACCATATATTTT
TRBJ1-1 | . | TRBV10-3 | many | CAIRRVPNTEAFF | TGTGCCATCAGAAGGGTCCCGAACACTGAAGCTTTCTTT
TRBJ2-7 | . | TRBV25-1 | . | CASSESGQSIYEQYF | TGTGCCAGCAGTGAATCCGGACAGTCGATATACGAGCAGTACTTC
TRBJ1-5 | . | TRBV20-1 | . | CSADLGRMDQPQHF | TGCAGTGCTGACCTGGGACGGATGGATCAGCCCCAGCATTTT
TRBJ1-6 | . | TRBV10-3 | many | CAISANSYNSPLHF | TGTGCCATCAGTGCAAACAGTTATAATTCACCCCTCCACTTT
TRBJ1-2 | . | TRBV11-2 | . | CASSLDTRANCGYTF | TGTGCCAGCAGCTTAGATACAAGGGCCAACTGTGGCTACACCTTC
TRBJ1-2 | . | TRBV7-9 | many | CASSLGLTNYGYTF | TGCGCCAGCAGCTTGGGACTTACAAACTATGGCTACACCTTC
TRBJ1-1 | . | TRBV7-9 | few | CASRRGVAQGRNTEAFF | TGTGCCAGCAGAAGAGGGGTAGCCCAGGGCAGGAACACTGAAGCTTTCTTT
TRBJ2-5 | . | TRBV7-8 | few | CASSLAVAEETQYF | TGTGCCAGCAGCTTAGCGGTGGCGGAAGAGACCCAGTACTTC
TRBJ2-7 | . | TRBV10-3 | many | CAISEAGESYEQYF | TGTGCCATCAGTGAGGCAGGGGAGAGCTACGAGCAGTACTTC
TRBJ2-2 | . | TRBV9 | . | CASSRDPSNTGELFF | TGTGCCAGCAGCCGGGACCCCTCAAACACCGGGGAGCTGTTTTTT
TRBJ1-5 | . | TRBV12-3/TRBV12-4 | . | CASSHIQHF | TGTGCCAGCAGTCACATCCAGCATTTT
TRBJ1-2 | . | TRBV25-1 | many | CASRGGAQGYTF | TGTGCCAGCAGAGGGGGGGCCCAGGGCTACACCTTC
TRBJ1-3 | . | TRBV20-1 | . | CSARDRLTPGNTIYF | TGCAGTGCTAGAGATCGACTGACTCCTGGAAACACCATATATTTT
TRBJ2-5 | TRBD2 | TRBV7-8 | . | CASSQGSTSGRKETQYF | TGCGCCAGCAGCCAAGGGTCGACTAGCGGGAGAAAAGAGACCCAGTACTTC
TRBJ1-2 | TRBD1 | TRBV10-3 | . | CAISESSGTGPIYGYTF | TGTGCCATCAGTGAGTCTTCGGGGACAGGCCCTATCTATGGCTACACCTTC
TRBJ1-2 | . | TRBV7-2 | many | CASSHGTANYGYTF | TGTGCCAGCAGTCACGGGACGGCTAACTATGGCTACACCTTC
TRBJ1-1 | TRBD1 | TRBV29-1 | . | CSPGTGRNEAFF | TGCAGCCCAGGGACAGGGAGAAACGAAGCTTTCTTT
TRBJ2-5 | . | TRBV7-9 | . | CASSLAVTKQETQYF | TGTGCCAGCAGCTTAGCGGTGACTAAACAAGAGACCCAGTACTTC
TRBJ1-5 | TRBD1 | TRBV6-5 | few | CASRAGQGSQPQHF | TGTGCCAGCAGGGCCGGACAGGGGAGTCAGCCCCAGCATTTT
TRBJ1-5 | . | TRBV2 | few | CASSEAEGWSQPQHF | TGTGCCAGCAGTGAAGCGGAAGGGTGGTCTCAGCCCCAGCATTTT
TRBJ1-2 | . | TRBV29-1 | . | CSLAASRDYGYTF | TGCAGCTTAGCGGCGTCGAGGGACTATGGCTACACCTTC
TRBJ1-2 | TRBD1 | TRBV10-3 | . | CAISATGGASIGYTF | TGTGCCATCAGTGCCACAGGGGGCGCGTCGATCGGCTACACCTTC
TRBJ2-7 | . | TRBV20-1 | few | CSATHPGHTYEQYF | TGCAGTGCTACACACCCGGGACATACCTACGAGCAGTACTTC
TRBJ1-2 | . | TRBV29-1 | . | CSGGHGYTF | TGCAGCGGGGGCCATGGCTACACCTTC
TRBJ1-2 | TRBD1 | TRBV20-1 | . | CSARDGQGAYGYTF | TGCAGTGCTAGAGATGGACAGGGGGCCTATGGCTACACCTTC
TRBJ1-3 | . | TRBV9 | . | CASSPPREKPDPPGNTIYF | TGTGCCAGCAGCCCCCCAAGGGAGAAACCGGACCCCCCTGGAAACACCATATATTTT